The 21 T cell receptor beta chains presented below share a single source sample, sequenced in a study of regulatory T cells in long-lasting Graves disease. Building the TCR beta libraries relied on iRepertoire HTBI primers, and CDR3 regions underwent Arm-PCR. TCRdb reanalysed the multiplex PCR reads using MiXCR and keeps one entry per CDR3 protein. In the table there are 500,000 to 700,000 distinct CDR3 sequences, 25% to 35% of which are singletons. Time point specified: persistent/refractory GD, antithyroid drugs over 5 years with positive TRAb. The authors made the TCR library using RNA they extracted from PBMCs. Sequencing used peripheral blood mononuclear cells (PBMCs), obtained when the disease was refractory, from a patient treated with antithyroid drugs. The receptors come from a female donor with Graves disease.

Concerning this clonotype: Possible read error: a much larger clone is one base away. The V call is TRBV2, the J call TRBJ1-1, with 8 bases that match TRBD1. The CDR3 has 14 amino acids. CDR1 is SNHLY, CDR2 FYNNEI, per germline. The CDR3 nucleotides are TGTGCCAGCAGTGGCATCAGGGGGCGGACTGAAGCTCTCTTT. Translation: CASSGIRGRTEALF.

This chain uses TRBV12-3 or TRBV12-4 with TRBJ1-2, with a tentative D call TRBD1 (6 bases). Deletions cut 2 bases from V and 7 bases from J, with 11 bases between. The CDR3 has 13 residues. CDR3 nucleotides: TGTGCCAGCAGTTTAATACAGGGCGGTGGCTACACCTTC. This encodes CASSLIQGGGYTF.

The sample holds many counts of this clonotype. The CDR3 loop is CASSFGTGSNEKLFF. Written as DNA, the CDR3 is TGTGCCAGCAGTTTCGGGACAGGGAGTAATGAAAAACTGTTTTTT. The chain couples TRBV27 to TRBJ1-4; 9 bases align to TRBD1. V trimming: 3 bases; J trimming: 4 bases; junction bases outside the gene matches: 3. Germline V CDR1 and CDR2: MNHEY, SMNVEV (reference sequence). There are 15 residues in the CDR3. The whole variable domain, filled in from reference TRBV27 and TRBJ1-4, reads EAQVTQNPRYLITVTGKKLTVTCSQNMNHEYMSWYRQDPGLGLRQIYYSMNVEVTDKGDVPEGYKVSRKEKRNFPLILESPSPNQTSLYFCASSFGTGSNEKLFFGSGTQLSVL.

As to this clonotype: This may stem from a read error, because a much larger clone lies one nucleotide away. V and J are TRBV10-3 and TRBJ1-1; 11 nucleotides agree with TRBD1. Germline V gene data show CDR1 as ENHRY and CDR2 as SYGVKD. V trimming: 10 bases; J trimming: 6 bases; junction bases outside the gene matches: 19. The CDR3 length is 17 residues. The CDR3 reads CASRRGQGARPNAEAFF. CDR3 coding DNA: TGTGCCAGCAGACGAGGACAGGGGGCAAGACCAAACGCTGAAGCTTTCTTT.

This rearrangement joins TRBV20-1 to TRBJ2-3; TRBD2 agrees at 9 bases. V was clipped by 4 bases and J by 2 bases; unmatched bases: 13. CDR3 length: 17 amino acids. Germline assignment: CDR1 DFQATT and CDR2 SNEGSKA (reference sequence). The CDR3 reads CSATDGRASGITDTQYF. CDR3 DNA: TGCAGTGCTACCGACGGGCGGGCTAGCGGGATCACAGATACGCAGTATTTT.

This clonotype has only a few counts. A junction boundary mismatches the germline segment, possibly from a read error. The chain uses TRBV2 and TRBJ2-7, with no clear D. Germline CDR1 SNHLY, CDR2 FYNNEI. The CDR3 spans 13 residues. The CDR3 sequence is CASSLTVSYKQYF. The CDR3 DNA sequence: TGTGCCAGCAGCCTGACTGTCTCCTACAAGCAGTACTTC.

The chain uses TRBV28 and TRBJ2-4; TRBD2 matches 12 bases. This CDR3 comprises 17 residues. Germline V gene data show CDR1 as MDHEN and CDR2 as SYDVKM. V trimming: 6 bases; J trimming: 0 bases; junction bases outside the gene matches: 6. CDR3 protein: CASRRTSGTLAKNIQYF. Written as DNA, the CDR3 is TGTGCCAGCAGACGGACTAGCGGGACTCTAGCCAAAAACATTCAGTACTTC.

This clonotype was picked up many times. The rearrangement links TRBV20-1 to TRBJ1-2, with D unresolved. Germline CDR1 and CDR2: DFQATT and SNEGSKA (reference sequence). The CDR3 has 11 amino acids. Trimming took off 4 bases at V and 2 bases at J, with 5 bases between the two ends. CDR3 sequence: CSATKNYGYTF. The CDR3 nucleotides are TGCAGTGCTACAAAAAACTATGGCTACACCTTC.

This clonotype has a count of ten or more. This chain links TRBV2 with TRBJ2-4, with D perhaps TRBD1 or TRBD2 (6 bases each). The CDR3 length is 15 residues. Trimming pared 6 bases from V and 3 bases from J, leaving 15 bases between. Germline V gene lookup returns CDR1 SNHLY and CDR2 FYNNEI. This CDR3 is CASRVGGLGKNIQYF. CDR3 coding DNA: TGTGCCAGCAGGGTAGGGGGGCTGGGCAAAAACATTCAGTACTTC.

The chain joins TRBV4-1 to TRBJ2-7, with TRBD2 matching over 7 bases. Trimming took 3 bases from V and 3 from J; bases not matched to a gene: 8. Looked up from germline, CDR1 is MGHRA and CDR2 is YSYEKL. This CDR3 has 15 residues. CDR3: CASSQGSGAYYEQYF. In DNA form, the CDR3 reads TGCGCCAGCAGCCAGGGAAGCGGGGCCTACTACGAGCAGTACTTC.

The V call is TRBV29-1, the J call TRBJ2-3; D unclear. The ends were cut back, 3 bases at V and 2 bases at J, with 15 bases in the middle. CDR1 SQVTM and CDR2 ANQGSEA come from the germline V gene. The length of the CDR3 is 15 residues. The CDR3 sequence is CSVDKTGTYTDTQYF. In nucleotides, the CDR3 is TGCAGCGTTGACAAGACCGGAACGTACACAGATACGCAGTATTTT.

This clonotype was observed many times. The chain joins TRBV20-1 to TRBJ2-5; possible D gene TRBD1, 5 bases. CDR1 and CDR2 (germline): DFQATT, SNEGSKA (reference sequence). The CDR3 spans 12 residues. Between the trimmed V and J ends, which lost 0 bases and 5 bases, there was a span of 7 bases. This chain's CDR3 is CSARDPGETQYF. CDR3 in DNA: TGCAGTGCTAGAGACCCAGGGGAGACCCAGTACTTC.

This clonotype was observed at least ten times. V usage is TRBV27 and J usage is TRBJ1-2; D is ambiguous. The germline V gene has CDR1 MNHEY and CDR2 SMNVEV (reference sequence). The length of the CDR3 is 14 residues. V gave up 3 bases and J gave up 2 bases, with 10 bases separating them. The CDR3 spells CASSFGTGNYGYTF. In nucleotides, the CDR3 is TGTGCCAGCAGTTTTGGTACGGGGAACTATGGCTACACCTTC.

This sequence joins TRBV20-1 and TRBJ1-1; D remains ambiguous. Trimming removed 0 bases at V and 1 base at J, with 12 bases between. Germline V CDR1 and CDR2: DFQATT, SNEGSKA (reference sequence). CDR3 length: 15 amino acids. CDR3: CSARDLLISNTEAFF. The CDR3, as DNA: TGCAGTGCTAGAGATCTCCTCATTTCGAACACTGAAGCTTTCTTT.

This clonotype has more than one count but fewer than ten. This chain joins TRBV25-1 and TRBJ1-1, with a tentative D call TRBD1 (5 bases). This CDR3 contains 16 residues. Germline loops: CDR1 MGHDK, CDR2 SYGVNS. The germline V and J ends were trimmed by 1 base and 0 bases, with 12 bases remaining between them. CDR3 DNA sequence: TGTGCCAGCAGTGAATGGGGCAGGGCCATGAACACTGAAGCTTTCTTT. Amino acid sequence: CASSEWGRAMNTEAFF.

This clonotype was counted many times. V gene TRBV29-1 combines with J gene TRBJ2-5; D not certain. The germline V gene encodes CDR1 SQVTM and CDR2 ANQGSEA. Trimming cost V 4 bases and J 2 bases, with 17 bases left between them. The CDR3 totals 15 residues. Here the CDR3 reads CSVGILDRLQETQYF. The CDR3 DNA follows: TGCAGCGTTGGCATTTTGGACCGCCTACAAGAGACCCAGTACTTC.

This clonotype was recorded many times. The chain carries TRBV12-3 or TRBV12-4 and TRBJ1-2; D is unresolved. The CDR3 runs 13 residues. Trimming removed 7 bases at V and 5 bases at J, with 14 bases between. The CDR3 coding sequence is TGTGCCAGCACTCATGCCGAATCGTATGGCTACACCTTC. Residues: CASTHAESYGYTF.

Only a few counts were recorded for this clonotype. V and J are TRBV29-1 and TRBJ1-4; D not resolved. The CDR3 loop spans 11 amino acids. V dropped 3 bases and J dropped 7 bases, with 6 bases sitting between them. The V gene's germline CDR1 is SQVTM and CDR2 ANQGSEA. CDR3 loop: CSVEDVEKLFF. Here the CDR3 DNA reads TGCAGCGTTGAGGACGTTGAAAAACTGTTTTTT.

This clonotype was detected once. Given the absence of the conserved phenylalanine or tryptophan at the CDR3 end, a read error is likely. It is unclear where the CDR3 begins or ends on the DNA, so no DNA is shown, and the CDR3 is as TCRdb lists it. The V call is TRBV15, the J call TRBJ1-1; the DNA was not used to check the table's D call, TRBD1. The length of the CDR3 is 9 amino acids, counting both ends. Looked up from germline, CDR1 is LNHNV and CDR2 is YYDKDF (reference sequence). CDR3 amino acids: CATSRRTLG.

The V gene is TRBV20-1, the J gene TRBJ1-1; no clear D gene. The germline V and J ends were trimmed by 6 bases and 5 bases, with 13 bases remaining between them. CDR3 size: 12 residues. Germline-derived CDR1 and CDR2 are DFQATT and SNEGSKA (reference sequence). CDR3: CSAERAATEAFF. The CDR3, as DNA: TGCAGTGCAGAACGGGCCGCGACTGAAGCTTTCTTT.

This clonotype was counted many times. V usage is TRBV28 and J usage is TRBJ1-5, with a tentative D call TRBD1 (5 bases). CDR3 length: 15 residues. The V end was cut by 5 bases, the J end by 1 base, with 12 bases between. Germline V gene sequence: CDR1 MDHEN, CDR2 SYDVKM. For the CDR3, the DNA is TGTGCCAGCAGTCCGAGGGCAGGGAGCAATCAGCCCCAGCATTTT. Amino acids: CASSPRAGSNQPQHF.